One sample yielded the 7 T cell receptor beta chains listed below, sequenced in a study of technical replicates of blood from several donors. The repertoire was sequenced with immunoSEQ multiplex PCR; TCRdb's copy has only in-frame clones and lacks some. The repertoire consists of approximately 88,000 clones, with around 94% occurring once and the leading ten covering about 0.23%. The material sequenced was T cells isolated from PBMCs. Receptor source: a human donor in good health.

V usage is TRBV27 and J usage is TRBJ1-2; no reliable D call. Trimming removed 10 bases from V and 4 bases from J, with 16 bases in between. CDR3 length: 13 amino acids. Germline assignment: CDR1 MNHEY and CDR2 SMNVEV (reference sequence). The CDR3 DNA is TGTGCCATGTCCGGTGAGGAGGGCTATGGCTACACCTTC. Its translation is CAMSGEEGYGYTF.

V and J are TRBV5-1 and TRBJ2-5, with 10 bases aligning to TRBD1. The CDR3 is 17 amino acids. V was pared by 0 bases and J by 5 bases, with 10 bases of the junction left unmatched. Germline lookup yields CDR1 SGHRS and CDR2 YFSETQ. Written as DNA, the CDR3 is TGCGCCAGCAGCTTGGGCCCCAGGGACAGGGGTACGGAGACCCAGTACTTC. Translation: CASSLGPRDRGTETQYF.

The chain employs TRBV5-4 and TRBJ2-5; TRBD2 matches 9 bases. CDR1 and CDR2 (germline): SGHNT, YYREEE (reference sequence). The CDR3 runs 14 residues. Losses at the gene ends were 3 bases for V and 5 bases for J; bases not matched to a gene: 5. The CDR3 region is CASSSGLAFETQYF. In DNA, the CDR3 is TGTGCCAGCAGCTCGGGACTAGCTTTCGAGACCCAGTACTTC.

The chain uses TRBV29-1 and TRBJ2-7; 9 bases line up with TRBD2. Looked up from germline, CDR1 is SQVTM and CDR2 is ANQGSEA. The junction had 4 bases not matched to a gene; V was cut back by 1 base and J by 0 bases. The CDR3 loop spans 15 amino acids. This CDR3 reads CSVEGLAGSSYEQYF. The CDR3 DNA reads TGCAGCGTTGAAGGGCTAGCGGGGAGCTCCTACGAGCAGTACTTC.

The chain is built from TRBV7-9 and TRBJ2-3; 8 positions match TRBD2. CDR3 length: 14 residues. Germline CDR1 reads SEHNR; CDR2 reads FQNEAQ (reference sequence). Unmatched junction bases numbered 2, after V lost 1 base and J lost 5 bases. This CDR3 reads CASSLGLAGDTQYF. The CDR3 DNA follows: TGTGCCAGCAGCTTAGGCCTAGCGGGAGATACGCAGTATTTT.

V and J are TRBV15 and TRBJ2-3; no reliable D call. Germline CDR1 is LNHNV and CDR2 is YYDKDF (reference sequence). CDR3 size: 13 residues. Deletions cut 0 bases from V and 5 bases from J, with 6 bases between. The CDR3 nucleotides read TGTGCCACCAGCAGAGATCCCCAAGATACGCAGTATTTT. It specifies CATSRDPQDTQYF.

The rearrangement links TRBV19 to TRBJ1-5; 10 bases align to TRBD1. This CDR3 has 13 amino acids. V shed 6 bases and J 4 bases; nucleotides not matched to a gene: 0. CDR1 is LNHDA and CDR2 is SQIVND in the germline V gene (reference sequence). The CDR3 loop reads CASRDRGNQPQHF. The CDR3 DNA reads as TGTGCCAGTAGGGACAGGGGGAATCAGCCCCAGCATTTT.